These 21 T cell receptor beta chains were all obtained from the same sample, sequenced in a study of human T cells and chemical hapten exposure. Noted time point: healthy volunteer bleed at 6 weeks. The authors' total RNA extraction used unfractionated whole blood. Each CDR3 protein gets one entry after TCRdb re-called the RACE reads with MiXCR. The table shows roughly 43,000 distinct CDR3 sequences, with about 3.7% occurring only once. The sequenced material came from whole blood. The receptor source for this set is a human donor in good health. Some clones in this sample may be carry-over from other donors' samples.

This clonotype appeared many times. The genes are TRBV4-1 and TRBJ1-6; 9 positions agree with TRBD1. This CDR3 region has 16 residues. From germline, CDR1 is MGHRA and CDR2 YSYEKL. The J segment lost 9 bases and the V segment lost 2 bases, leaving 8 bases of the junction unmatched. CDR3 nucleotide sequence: TGCGCCAGCAGCCAAATAGGACAGGGGCTTGGTTCACCCCTCCACTTT. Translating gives CASSQIGQGLGSPLHF.

Here the CDR3 reads CASLGLASHTQYF. The DNA of the CDR3 is TGTGCCAGCTTGGGACTAGCGTCACATACGCAGTATTTT. The chain couples TRBV2 to TRBJ2-3, with 10 bases that match TRBD2. V was clipped by 8 bases and J by 7 bases; unmatched bases: 6. The CDR3 covers 13 residues. CDR1 and CDR2 from the germline V gene are SNHLY and FYNNEI.

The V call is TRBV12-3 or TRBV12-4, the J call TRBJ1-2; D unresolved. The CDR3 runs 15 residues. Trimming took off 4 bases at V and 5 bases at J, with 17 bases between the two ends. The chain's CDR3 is CASSSTSVAAYGYTF. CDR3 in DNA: TGTGCCAGCAGTTCTACATCAGTGGCCGCGTATGGCTACACCTTC.

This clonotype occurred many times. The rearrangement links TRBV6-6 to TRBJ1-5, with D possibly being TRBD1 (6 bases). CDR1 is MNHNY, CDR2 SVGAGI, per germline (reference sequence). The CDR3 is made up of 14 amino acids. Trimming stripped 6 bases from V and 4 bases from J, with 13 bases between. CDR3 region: CASRAQGMNQPQHF. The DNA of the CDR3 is TGTGCCAGCAGGGCCCAGGGGATGAATCAGCCCCAGCATTTT.

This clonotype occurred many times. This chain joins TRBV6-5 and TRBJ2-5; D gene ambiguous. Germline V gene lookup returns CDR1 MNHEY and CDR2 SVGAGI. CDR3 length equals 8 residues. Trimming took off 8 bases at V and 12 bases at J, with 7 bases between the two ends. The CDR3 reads CASDREYF. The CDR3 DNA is TGTGCCAGCGACCGGGAGTACTTC.

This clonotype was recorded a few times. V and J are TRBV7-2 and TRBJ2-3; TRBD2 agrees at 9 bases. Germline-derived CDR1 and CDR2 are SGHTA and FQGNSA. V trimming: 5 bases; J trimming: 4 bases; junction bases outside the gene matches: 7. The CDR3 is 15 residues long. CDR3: CASSRTGTSSDTQYF. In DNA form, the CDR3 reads TGTGCCAGCAGCCGCACCGGGACTAGCTCAGATACGCAGTATTTT.

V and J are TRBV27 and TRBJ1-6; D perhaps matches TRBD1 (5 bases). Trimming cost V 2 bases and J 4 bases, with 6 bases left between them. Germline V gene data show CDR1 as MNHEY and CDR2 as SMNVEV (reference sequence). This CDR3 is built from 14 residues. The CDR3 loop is CASSLEGYNSPLHF. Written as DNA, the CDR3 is TGTGCCAGCAGTTTAGAGGGGTATAATTCACCCCTCCACTTT.

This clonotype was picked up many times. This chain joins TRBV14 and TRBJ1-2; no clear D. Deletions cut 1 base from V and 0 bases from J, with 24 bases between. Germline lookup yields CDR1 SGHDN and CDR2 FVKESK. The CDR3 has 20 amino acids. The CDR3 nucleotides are TGTGCCAGCAGCCAAGGTATTCTATCGCGGAGGCAGGAGCCTAACTATGGCTACACCTTC. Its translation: CASSQGILSRRQEPNYGYTF.

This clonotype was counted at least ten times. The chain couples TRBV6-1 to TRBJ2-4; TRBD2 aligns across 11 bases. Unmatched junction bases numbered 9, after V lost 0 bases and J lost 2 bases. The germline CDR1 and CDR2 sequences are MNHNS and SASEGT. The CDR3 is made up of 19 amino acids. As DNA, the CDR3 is TGTGCCAGCAGTGAAGCATTAGCGGGAGGGATCAATACCAAAAACATTCAGTACTTC. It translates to CASSEALAGGINTKNIQYF.

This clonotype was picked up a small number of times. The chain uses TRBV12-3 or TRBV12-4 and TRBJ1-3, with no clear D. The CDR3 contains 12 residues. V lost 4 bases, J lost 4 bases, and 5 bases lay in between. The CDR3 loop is CASSYKGNTIYF. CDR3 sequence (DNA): TGTGCCAGCAGTTACAAGGGAAACACCATATATTTT.

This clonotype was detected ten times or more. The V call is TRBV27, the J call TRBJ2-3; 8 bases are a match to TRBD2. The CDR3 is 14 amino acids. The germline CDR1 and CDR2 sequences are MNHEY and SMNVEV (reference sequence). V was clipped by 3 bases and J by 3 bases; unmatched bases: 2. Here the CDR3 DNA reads TGTGCCAGCAGTTTCTCTAGCGGGACAGATACGCAGTATTTT. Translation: CASSFSSGTDTQYF.

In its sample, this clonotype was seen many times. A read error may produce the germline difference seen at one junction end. The CDR3 reads CASSEWSSRRF. The CDR3 coding sequence is TGTGCCAGCAGTGAATGGTCCAGCAGAAGATTC. V and J are TRBV2 and TRBJ2-7; D remains unclear. Germline V CDR1 and CDR2: SNHLY, FYNNEI. The CDR3 is made up of 11 amino acids.

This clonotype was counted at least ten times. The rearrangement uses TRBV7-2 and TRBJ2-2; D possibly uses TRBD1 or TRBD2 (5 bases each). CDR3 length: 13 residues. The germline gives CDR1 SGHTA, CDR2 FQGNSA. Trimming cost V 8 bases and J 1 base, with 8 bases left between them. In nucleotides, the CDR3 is TGTGCCAGCCGGGGCAGGAACACCGGGGAGCTGTTTTTT. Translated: CASRGRNTGELFF.

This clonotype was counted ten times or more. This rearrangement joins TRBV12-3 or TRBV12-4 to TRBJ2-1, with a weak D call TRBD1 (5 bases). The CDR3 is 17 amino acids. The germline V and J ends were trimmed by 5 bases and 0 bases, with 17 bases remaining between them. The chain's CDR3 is CASSAQELLSSYNEQFF. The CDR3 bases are TGTGCCAGCAGTGCACAGGAGCTATTGAGCTCCTACAATGAGCAGTTCTTC.

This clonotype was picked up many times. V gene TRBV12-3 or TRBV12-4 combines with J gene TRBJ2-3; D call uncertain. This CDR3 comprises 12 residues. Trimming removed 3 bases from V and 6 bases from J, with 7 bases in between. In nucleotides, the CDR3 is TGTGCCAGCAGTTTTTTATGGGATACGCAGTATTTT. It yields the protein CASSFLWDTQYF.

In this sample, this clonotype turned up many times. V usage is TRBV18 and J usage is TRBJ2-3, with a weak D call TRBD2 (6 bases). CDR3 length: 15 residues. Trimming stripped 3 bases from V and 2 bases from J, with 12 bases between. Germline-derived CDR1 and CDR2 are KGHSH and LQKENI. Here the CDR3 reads CASSPDSGITDTQYF. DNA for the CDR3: TGTGCCAGCTCACCCGATAGCGGAATCACAGATACGCAGTATTTT.

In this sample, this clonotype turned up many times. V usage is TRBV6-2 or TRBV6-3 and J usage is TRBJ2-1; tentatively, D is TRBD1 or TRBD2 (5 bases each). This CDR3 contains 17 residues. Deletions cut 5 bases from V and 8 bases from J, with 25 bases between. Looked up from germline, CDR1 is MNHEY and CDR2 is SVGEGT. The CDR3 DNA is TGTGCCAGCAGTCCCCGAGGGGCGGGTCTCGGCGGCCATGAGCAGTTCTTC. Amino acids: CASSPRGAGLGGHEQFF.

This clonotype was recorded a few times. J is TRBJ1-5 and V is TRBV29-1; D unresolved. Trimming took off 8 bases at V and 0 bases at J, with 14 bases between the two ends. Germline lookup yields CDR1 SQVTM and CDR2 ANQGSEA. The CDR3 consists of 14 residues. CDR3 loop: CSSWFTDSNQPQHF. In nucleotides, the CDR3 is TGCAGCAGTTGGTTCACCGATAGCAATCAGCCCCAGCATTTT.

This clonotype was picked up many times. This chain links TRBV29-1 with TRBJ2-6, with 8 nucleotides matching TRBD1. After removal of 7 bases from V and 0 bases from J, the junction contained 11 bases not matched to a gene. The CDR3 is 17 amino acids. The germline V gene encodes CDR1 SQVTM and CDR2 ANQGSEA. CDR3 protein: CSASRGTGLSGANVLTF. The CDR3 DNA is TGCAGCGCCAGTAGGGGGACAGGCCTCTCTGGGGCCAACGTCCTGACTTTC.

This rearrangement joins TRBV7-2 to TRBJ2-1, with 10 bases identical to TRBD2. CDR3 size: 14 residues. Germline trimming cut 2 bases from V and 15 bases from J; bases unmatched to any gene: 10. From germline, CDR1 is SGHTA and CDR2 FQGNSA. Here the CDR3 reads CASSLTPAGGTWFF. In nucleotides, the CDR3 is TGTGCCAGCAGCTTAACTCCAGCGGGGGGGACTTGGTTCTTC.

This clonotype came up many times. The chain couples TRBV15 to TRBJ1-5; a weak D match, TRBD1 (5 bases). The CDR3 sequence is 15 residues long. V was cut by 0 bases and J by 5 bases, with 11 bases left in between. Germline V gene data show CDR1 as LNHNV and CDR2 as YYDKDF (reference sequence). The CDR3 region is CATSRDSGSHQPQHF. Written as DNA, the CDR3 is TGTGCCACCAGCAGAGATTCAGGGAGTCATCAGCCCCAGCATTTT.